The 8 T cell receptor beta chains reported below all come from one sample, sequenced in a study of patients and donors after allogeneic stem cell transplantation. One entry per CDR3 protein, called by TCRdb with MiXCR from the RT-PCR reads. Of about a million distinct CDR3 sequences listed, roughly 18% were seen once; the top ten hold about 6%. The sequencing input was blood, either unsorted or a sorted T cell fraction (not recorded which). These TCRs come from a human donor who was either an allogeneic HSCT recipient or a stem cell or donor lymphocyte infusion donor (not recorded which). It is not recorded whose cells these are; they may come from a transplant donor.

This rearrangement joins TRBV2 to TRBJ1-1; 9 bases line up with TRBD1. The CDR3 contains 15 residues. Losses at the gene ends were 1 base for V and 5 bases for J; bases not matched to a gene: 5. Germline loops: CDR1 SNHLY, CDR2 FYNNEI. CDR3 sequence (DNA): TGTGCCAGCAGTGAAGGGGGGACAGGGTATACTGAAGCTTTCTTT. This encodes CASSEGGTGYTEAFF. Full variable domain (missing parts from reference TRBV2 and TRBJ1-1): EPEVTQTPSHQVTQMGQEVILRCVPISNHLYFYWYRQILGQKVEFLVSFYNNEISEKSEIFDDQFSVERPDGSNFTLKIRSTKLEDSAMYFCASSEGGTGYTEAFFGQGTRLTVV.

The V gene is TRBV4-1, the J gene TRBJ2-5; perhaps TRBD1 as D (5 bases). CDR1 MGHRA and CDR2 YSYEKL come from the germline V gene. This CDR3 region has 15 residues. V lost 4 bases to trimming and J lost 4 bases, with 16 bases between them. CDR3 protein: CASSPLSQGRETQYF. CDR3 DNA: TGCGCCAGCAGCCCTCTTTCCCAGGGCAGAGAGACCCAGTACTTC.

The V gene is TRBV12-3 or TRBV12-4, the J gene TRBJ2-7, with D possibly being TRBD2 (6 bases). The length of the CDR3 is 14 residues. V was shortened by 8 bases and J by 4 bases, with 18 bases between the two germline ends. CDR3 in DNA: TGTGCCAGCCGACCGTCGGGAGCCGCGTACGAGCAGTACTTC. Protein product: CASRPSGAAYEQYF.

V gene TRBV19 combines with J gene TRBJ2-2; perhaps TRBD1 as D (5 bases). Germline loops: CDR1 LNHDA, CDR2 SQIVND (reference sequence). This CDR3 region has 14 residues. Trimming removed 5 bases from V and 1 base from J, with 8 bases in between. CDR3 bases: TGTGCCAGTAGTGACAGCCAGAACACCGGGGAGCTGTTTTTT. Residues: CASSDSQNTGELFF.

This clonotype was observed a handful of times. The rearrangement joins TRBV6-5 to TRBJ1-1; D is unclear. Germline values: CDR1 MNHEY, CDR2 SVGAGI. The CDR3 covers 14 residues. V lost 0 bases and J 8 bases, leaving 13 bases between the germline ends. The CDR3 is CASSYSVALPEAFF. The CDR3 nucleotides are TGTGCCAGCAGTTACTCTGTTGCTCTCCCCGAAGCTTTCTTT.

This clonotype appeared a few times. This chain uses TRBV6-1 with TRBJ1-6; D call uncertain. Germline-derived CDR1 and CDR2 are MNHNS and SASEGT. V lost 0 bases and J 10 bases, leaving 10 bases between the germline ends. This CDR3 contains 14 residues. CDR3 in amino acids: CASSEALLTSPLHF. DNA for the CDR3: TGTGCCAGCAGTGAAGCGCTTTTGACATCACCCCTCCACTTT.

This clonotype turned up a few times. The chain combines TRBV4-1 with TRBJ2-6, with TRBD2 as a possible D gene (5 bases). V gave up 0 bases and J gave up 1 base, with 10 bases separating them. The CDR3 runs 17 residues. Germline-derived CDR1 and CDR2 are MGHRA and YSYEKL. The CDR3, as DNA: TGCGCCAGCAGCCAAGATAGGTCGGGATCTGGGGCCAACGTCCTGACTTTC. Translation: CASSQDRSGSGANVLTF.

This clonotype came up a few times. V gene TRBV5-1 combines with J gene TRBJ1-6; the D gene is possibly TRBD1 (5 bases). This CDR3 region has 16 residues. The ends were cut back, 4 bases at V and 9 bases at J, with 20 bases in the middle. Germline CDR1 and CDR2: SGHRS and YFSETQ. CDR3 in DNA: TGCGCCAGCAGCCTTACCCCGGGACGGCTTCCTTCACCCCTCCACTTT. Amino acid sequence: CASSLTPGRLPSPLHF.